This TCR beta chain was identified in a study of cytomegalovirus exposure and HLA in healthy donors. The PCR made use of 60 Vbeta and 13 Jbeta primers. The data were produced by immunoSEQ multiplex PCR, yet TCRdb's version contains in-frame clones alone and is incomplete. The table has about 170,000 clones, about 76% seen once. Germline CDR1 LGHNA, CDR2 YSLEER. The CDR3 has 15 residues. Germline trimming cut 2 bases from V and 5 bases from J; bases unmatched to any gene: 4. Study findings and constraints: In an earlier analysis, about 87% or about 30%: the productive usage of most TCR beta V segments.

Remarks on this clone: What it binds is not known.

V gene TRBV4-3 combines with J gene TRBJ2-5; 11 bases match TRBD1. The clonotype was recovered from a young woman in good health and CMV-seropositive. The sample consisted of PBMCs. The CDR3 bases are TGCGCCAGCAGCCAAACGGACAGGGGGCAGGAGACCCAGTACTTC. Protein product: CASSQTDRGQETQYF.